Listed below are T cell receptor beta chains from one sample, sequenced in a study of blood T cells in healthy people across ages. TCRdb used MiXCR to reprocess the 5' RACE reads, holding one entry per CDR3 protein. The sample lists about 780,000 distinct CDR3 sequences; more than 35% were seen once. Source material: blood. All receptors derive from a man of 80 years or more in good health. Each CDR3 is given with its conserved first and last residue. The order of the fields is J gene, D gene, V gene, CDR3 protein. D genes are given only for firm matches.

TRBJ2-1	TRBD2	TRBV10-2	CASSISSGSMAYNEQFF
TRBJ2-1	TRBD2	TRBV20-1	CSARGTGGFNEQFF
TRBJ2-7	.	TRBV7-9	CASSPARSSYEQYF
TRBJ2-5	TRBD2	TRBV19	CASSYGTSGSETQYF
TRBJ2-5	TRBD2	TRBV5-1	CASGQGTSGVRTETQYF
TRBJ2-7	.	TRBV6-2/TRBV6-3	CASSYSTVPSYEQYF
TRBJ2-1	.	TRBV20-1	CSARPTRGIYNEQFF
TRBJ2-1	.	TRBV11-1	CASSLPLLARNEQFF
TRBJ2-1	.	TRBV12-3/TRBV12-4	CASSLPTGNNEQFF
TRBJ1-5	.	TRBV5-1	CASSLAAGDQPQHF
TRBJ2-7	TRBD2	TRBV4-1	CASSQDSLAGPYEQYF
TRBJ1-1	.	TRBV27	CASSLLGAEAFF
TRBJ1-1	TRBD1	TRBV12-3/TRBV12-4	CATQTQGGTEAFF
TRBJ2-3	TRBD2	TRBV20-1	CSARLVGRGDTQYF
TRBJ1-1	TRBD1	TRBV20-1	CSGLPGQGNTEAFF
TRBJ2-1	.	TRBV7-3	CASSVLATWGNEQFF
TRBJ2-6	TRBD2	TRBV4-3	CASSQDPSGSSGANVLTF
TRBJ2-1	TRBD1	TRBV27	CASSVEAGGYEQFF
TRBJ2-1	TRBD2	TRBV28	CASSPREGLSYNEQFF
TRBJ2-1	TRBD2	TRBV2	CASTRTSGRAGNEQFF
TRBJ2-6	.	TRBV4-2	CASSQGGHGANVLTF
TRBJ2-5	.	TRBV5-1	CASSLAPTRGETQYF
TRBJ2-5	TRBD2	TRBV7-2	CASSSTSALQETQYF
TRBJ2-1	.	TRBV20-1	CSASGDSYNEQFF
TRBJ1-5	TRBD1	TRBV30	CAWRRTGYNQPQHF
.	.	TRBV7-2	CACRPSGSGRPFEQYF
TRBJ2-3	.	TRBV7-9	CASSSSTTGLTDTQYF